This TCR beta chain stems from a study of shared clonotypes between healthy human individuals. The wider study: Every donor yielded three CD4 naive, three CD4 memory, two CD8 naive and one CD8 memory plate.

Terminally differentiated effector memory CD45RA+ cells were excluded by CCR7 positive selection of CD45RO-negative cells. A word on this clone: What it binds is not known.

The assay was immunoSEQ multiplex PCR, and TCRdb's table has in-frame clones only and misses some. The repertoire holds 2 million or so clones, with approximately 94% as singletons. The CDR3 contains 11 residues. The V and J ends lost 5 bases and 5 bases respectively, with 7 bases between them. CDR1 and CDR2 from the germline V gene are MNHNY and SVGAGI (reference sequence). Study-wide points: Sequencing depth was a factor that was expected to affect clonotype sharing among donors.

This chain uses TRBV6-6 with TRBJ2-7, with D possibly being TRBD2 (5 bases). The source material was naive CD8+ T cells sorted from blood. The TCR was taken from a man younger than 35 in good health. The DNA of the CDR3 is TGTGCCAGCAGTCATAGCGACGAGCAGTACTTC. It is translated as CASSHSDEQYF.